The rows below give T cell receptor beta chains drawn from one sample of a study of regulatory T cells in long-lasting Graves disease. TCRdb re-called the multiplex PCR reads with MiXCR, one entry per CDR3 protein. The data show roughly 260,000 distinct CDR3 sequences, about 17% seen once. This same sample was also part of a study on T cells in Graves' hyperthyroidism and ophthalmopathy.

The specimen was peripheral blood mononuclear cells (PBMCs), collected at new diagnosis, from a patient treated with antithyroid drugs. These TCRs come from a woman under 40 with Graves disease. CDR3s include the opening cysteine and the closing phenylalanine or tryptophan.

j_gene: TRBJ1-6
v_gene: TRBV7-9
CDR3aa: CASSSGTRTNSPLHF

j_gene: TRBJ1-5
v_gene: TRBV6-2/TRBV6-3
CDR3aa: CASSEAGQPNQPQHF

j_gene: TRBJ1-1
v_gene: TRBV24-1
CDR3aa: CATSGNFWVGGPNTEAFF

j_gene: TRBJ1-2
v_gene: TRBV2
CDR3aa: CASMGRTYGYTF

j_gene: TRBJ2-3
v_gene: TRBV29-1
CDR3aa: CSVEDLSDTQYF

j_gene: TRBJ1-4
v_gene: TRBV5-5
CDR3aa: CASSLGRSGSEKLFF

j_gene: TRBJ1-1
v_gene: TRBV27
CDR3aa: CASSRVDGYLNTEAFF

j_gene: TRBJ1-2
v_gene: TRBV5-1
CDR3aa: CASSPQEGADGYTF

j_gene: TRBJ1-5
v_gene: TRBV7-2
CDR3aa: CASSLTGERSQPQHF

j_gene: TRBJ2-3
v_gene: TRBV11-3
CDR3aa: CASSLRAGATQYF

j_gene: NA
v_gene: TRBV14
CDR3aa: CASSQGGLNTQHF

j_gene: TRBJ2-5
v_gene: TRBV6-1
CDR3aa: CASSPSAGVETQYF

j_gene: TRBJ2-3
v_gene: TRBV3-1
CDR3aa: CASSQGSIADTQYF

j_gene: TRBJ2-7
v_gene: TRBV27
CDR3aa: CASSFSPVYEQYF

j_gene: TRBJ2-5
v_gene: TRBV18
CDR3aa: CASSPPNRQETQYF

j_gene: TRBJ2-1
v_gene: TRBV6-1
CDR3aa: CASSDEAGAYNEQFF

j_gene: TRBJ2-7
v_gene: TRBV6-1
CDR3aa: CASSKDGVYNYEQYF

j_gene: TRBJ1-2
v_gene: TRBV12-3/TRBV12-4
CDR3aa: CASSWGQGNVYGYTF

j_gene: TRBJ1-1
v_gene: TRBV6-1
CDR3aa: CASSEAGGWTEAFF

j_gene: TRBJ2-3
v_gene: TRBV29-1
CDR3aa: CSVGPGATTDTQYF

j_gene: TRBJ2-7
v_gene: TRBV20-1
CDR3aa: CSASPPSGGAGEQYF

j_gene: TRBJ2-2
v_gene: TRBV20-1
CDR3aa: CSASLGDSTGTGELFF